Listed below are T cell receptor beta chains from one sample, sequenced in a study of cytomegalovirus exposure and HLA in healthy donors. The data were produced by immunoSEQ multiplex PCR, yet TCRdb's version contains in-frame clones alone and is incomplete. Seen here are about 150,000 clones, about 86% observed once, and the top ten hold around 1.8%. The sample taken for sequencing was PBMCs. These receptors all come from a woman under 30 in good health and CMV-seronegative. CDR3s include the opening cysteine and the closing phenylalanine or tryptophan. A D gene is named only where the DNA matches it firmly. Not every row has a clone size; where given, it reads once, few, many or a size class.

d_call,j_call,clone_size,v_call,cdr3_nt,cdr3_aa
.,TRBJ1-4,.,TRBV28,TGTGCCAGCAGTCCACATCAGGTGGAGCGGGAAAAACTGTTTTTT,CASSPHQVEREKLFF
TRBD1,TRBJ1-4,few,TRBV4-1,TGCGCCAGCAGCCAAGACCCGACAGGGGCGGGCGAAAAACTGTTTTTT,CASSQDPTGAGEKLFF
TRBD1,TRBJ1-4,.,TRBV4-2,TGTGCCAGCAGTCCGCCGGGACAGGGTGATGAAAAACTGTTTTTT,CASSPPGQGDEKLFF
TRBD2,TRBJ2-5,.,TRBV19,TGTGCCAGTAGTATGGGGGGGTACCAAGAGACCCAGTACTTC,CASSMGGYQETQYF
TRBD1,TRBJ2-5,.,TRBV4-1,TGCGCCAGCAGCCAAGGAATTCCGGGACAGGGGAGATTGGAGACCCAGTACTTC,CASSQGIPGQGRLETQYF
TRBD1,TRBJ2-7,.,TRBV4-2,TGTGCCAGCAGCCCCCGCCCCGGACAGGGAACCTACGAGCAGTACTTC,CASSPRPGQGTYEQYF
TRBD1,TRBJ1-1,.,TRBV19,TGTGCCAGTAGTATAGGAGACAGGGGTCTCACTGAAGCTTTCTTT,CASSIGDRGLTEAFF
TRBD1,TRBJ1-1,.,TRBV14,TGTGCCAGCAGCAACTGGGACAGGGGGCTTTCTGAAGCTTTCTTT,CASSNWDRGLSEAFF
.,TRBJ2-7,.,TRBV6-5,TGTGCCAGCAGTCCGGGGCTGGGACTTTGGGAGCAGTACTTC,CASSPGLGLWEQYF
TRBD2,TRBJ2-5,.,TRBV7-2,TGTGCCAGCAGTCCACCCGGGACTACCCAAGAGACCCAGTACTTC,CASSPPGTTQETQYF
.,TRBJ1-5,.,TRBV2,TGTGCCAGCAGTCCCAACAGGGATCAGCCCCAGCATTTT,CASSPNRDQPQHF
.,TRBJ1-1,.,TRBV28,TGTGCCAGTCTAGGCAGAACCCCCAGGGACACTGAAGCTTTCTTT,CASLGRTPRDTEAFF
TRBD2,TRBJ2-5,.,TRBV2,TGTGCCAGCAGTCTAGGCGGACTAGTTCGAGTGGAGACCCAGTACTTC,CASSLGGLVRVETQYF
.,TRBJ2-3,.,TRBV21-1,TGTGCCAGCAGGTTAGCGGGAGCCCCCGAGGCGCAGTATTTT,CASRLAGAPEAQYF
.,TRBJ2-7,.,TRBV7-9,TGTTCCAGCAGCTTAGCGCCGGGACTCGCCTCCTACGAGCAGTACTTC,CSSSLAPGLASYEQYF
.,TRBJ1-1,once,TRBV2,TGTGCCAGCGACCACTCGATGCGGAGCACCAACACTGAAGCTTTCTTT,CASDHSMRSTNTEAFF
.,TRBJ1-2,.,TRBV19,TGTGCCAGTAGTAAAACGACAGCCTATGGCTACACCTTC,CASSKTTAYGYTF
TRBD1,TRBJ2-5,.,TRBV5-1,TGCGCCAGCAGCTCTTTGACAGGGGGCGAGACCCAGTACTTC,CASSSLTGGETQYF
.,TRBJ2-1,.,TRBV11-2,TGTGCCACATCGCCCGGGGGGCTAGGTGAGCAGTTCTTC,CATSPGGLGEQFF
TRBD2,TRBJ2-1,.,TRBV28,TGTGCCAGCAGGACCGGGACTAGCGATTTTGAGCAGTTCTTC,CASRTGTSDFEQFF
TRBD1,TRBJ1-3,.,TRBV5-1,TGCGCCAGCAGCTGGACAGGGGATAGTAACACCATATATTTT,CASSWTGDSNTIYF
TRBD1,TRBJ2-1,.,TRBV25-1,TGTGCCAGCAGTGCCCGACGGACAGGGTACAATGAGCAGTTCTTC,CASSARRTGYNEQFF
TRBD1,TRBJ1-1,.,TRBV7-9,TGTGCCAGCAGCTATGCAGGGGGGCGCACTGAAGCTTTCTTT,CASSYAGGRTEAFF
.,TRBJ2-7,.,TRBV7-2,TGTGCCAGCAGCCCCTTAAGGTCAGGGAGGTACGAGCAGTACTTC,CASSPLRSGRYEQYF